This T cell receptor beta chain is drawn from a study of human T cells and chemical hapten exposure. Study in general: Predominantly women, the patients had alopecia areata, totalis or universalis.

This clonotype was seen many times. What it binds is unknown. Findings and caveats of the study: Versus controls, significantly more large CDR3 similarity clusters arose from expanded TCRs. Sensitization with DPC brought no change to TCRs above 1 in 1000 in frequency.

The CDR3 spans 14 residues. Germline CDR1 MNHEY, CDR2 SVGAGI. Trimming left V 2 bases short and J 1 base short, with 9 bases between. TCRdb re-analysed the RACE reads in MiXCR, keeping a single row per CDR3 protein. The data show some 42,000 distinct CDR3 sequences, around 10% seen once. The time point here: patch test 2, 6 weeks after DPC sensitization. Treatment given: therapeutic diphenylcyclopropenone sensitization with weekly scalp DPC. The clonotype was recovered from a woman aged 40 to 50 with alopecia areata. Some clones in this sample may be carry-over from other donors' samples. The chain recombines TRBV6-5 with TRBJ2-7; D is ambiguous. Sample: whole blood, taken in connection with sensitization to the hapten diphenylcyclopropenone (DPC). CDR3 nucleotides: TGTGCCAGCAGTTACAATTCAAATTCCTACGAGCAGTACTTC. Its protein product is CASSYNSNSYEQYF.